This T cell receptor beta chain was sequenced in a study of shared clonotypes between healthy human individuals. Study details: Each donor's CD4 naive and CD4 memory cells filled three plates apiece, CD8 naive two, and CD8 memory one.

CDR1 is SGHRS and CDR2 is YFSETQ in the germline V gene. The CDR3 length is 16 residues. With 5 bases clipped from V and 4 bases from J, the junction kept 12 bases outside the gene matches. Donors comprised healthy HIV-negative adults lacking recent acute infections or vaccinations. Assay used: immunoSEQ multiplex PCR; TCRdb lists only in-frame clones, some missing. The profile covers about 380,000 clones, with approximately 96% appearing a single time and about 0.34% taken by the ten largest. The clonotype was recovered from a man between 25 and 39 years old in good health. The sequenced sample consisted of memory CD8+ T cells sorted from blood. Subset indicated: CD45RO+ cells pooled with CCR7-negative TemRA cells. The J gene is TRBJ2-7, the V gene TRBV5-1, with 10 bases aligning to TRBD1. Here the CDR3 DNA reads TGCGCCAGCAGATTCTTCGCCGGGACAGGGGAGTACGAGCAGTACTTC. Encoded protein: CASRFFAGTGEYEQYF.